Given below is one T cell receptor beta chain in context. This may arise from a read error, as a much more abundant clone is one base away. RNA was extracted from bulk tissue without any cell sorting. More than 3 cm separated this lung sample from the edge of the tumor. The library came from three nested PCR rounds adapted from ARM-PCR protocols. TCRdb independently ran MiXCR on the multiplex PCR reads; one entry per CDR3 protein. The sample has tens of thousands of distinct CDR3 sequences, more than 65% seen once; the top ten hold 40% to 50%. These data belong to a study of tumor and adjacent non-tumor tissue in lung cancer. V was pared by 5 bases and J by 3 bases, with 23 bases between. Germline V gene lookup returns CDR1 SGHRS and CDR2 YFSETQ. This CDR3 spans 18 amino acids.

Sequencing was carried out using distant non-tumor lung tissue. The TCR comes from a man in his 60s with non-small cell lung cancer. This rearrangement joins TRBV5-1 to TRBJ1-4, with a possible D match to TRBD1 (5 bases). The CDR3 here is CASSHRAGYGLANEKLFF. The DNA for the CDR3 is TGCGCCAGCAGTCATAGGGCAGGGTATGGTCTCGCTAATGAAAAACTGTTTTTT.